This entry lists 30 T cell receptor beta chains sequenced from one sample in a study of read filtering for tumor transcriptome and immune sequencing. The library was built from roughly 400 ng RNA with molecular barcoded adaptors for alpha/delta and beta/gamma chains. TCRdb reprocessed the reads with MiXCR, giving one entry per CDR3 protein. Of more than 45,000 distinct CDR3 sequences listed, 9% to 15% are singletons. Sequenced sample: a population of CD138-negative cells sorted from bone marrow. These receptors were collected from a donor at least 40 years old with multiple myeloma.

Concerning this clonotype: The conserved closing phenylalanine or tryptophan is absent in this CDR3, likely reflecting a read error. V usage is TRBV20-1 and J usage is TRBJ2-1; D unresolved. Between the trimmed V and J ends, which lost 6 bases and 6 bases, there was a span of 12 bases. The CDR3 totals 12 residues. Per the germline V gene, CDR1 is DFQATT and CDR2 is SNEGSKA (reference sequence). CDR3 protein: CSAPTVCNEQFS. The CDR3 nucleotides read TGCAGTGCGCCGACGGTATGCAATGAGCAGTTCTCC.

This chain joins TRBV15 and TRBJ1-1; TRBD1 might be the D (5 bases). Trimming took off 4 bases at V and 0 bases at J, with 9 bases between the two ends. This CDR3 comprises 14 residues. Germline V CDR1 and CDR2: LNHNV, YYDKDF (reference sequence). Here the CDR3 reads CATSNRFMNTEAFF. As DNA, the CDR3 is TGTGCCACCAGCAACAGGTTTATGAACACTGAAGCTTTCTTT.

For this clonotype: A read error may explain this, as a much larger clone is one base away. V usage is TRBV28 and J usage is TRBJ1-1; the D gene is possibly TRBD1 (6 bases). V lost 4 bases and J lost 4, with 22 bases in between. This CDR3 is built from 17 residues. Germline CDR1 and CDR2: MDHEN and SYDVKM. Here the CDR3 DNA reads TGTGCCAGCAGTTCTAAGGGGGTTAGGACCGGGAGCACTGAAGCTTTCTTT. Its protein product is CASSSKGVRTGSTEAFF.

In its sample, this clonotype was seen many times. V gene TRBV29-1 combines with J gene TRBJ2-7; tentatively, D is TRBD2 (7 bases). Germline CDR1 and CDR2: SQVTM and ANQGSEA. Trimming removed 7 bases from V and 5 bases from J, with 21 bases in between. This CDR3 is built from 14 residues. Here the CDR3 DNA reads TGCAGCGCTCTGTGGGGGGGGCTGTTAAACGAGCAGTACTTC. Protein: CSALWGGLLNEQYF.

This clonotype has at least ten counts. The chain is built from TRBV27 and TRBJ1-2; 7 bases line up with TRBD1. CDR1 and CDR2 from the germline V gene are MNHEY and SMNVEV (reference sequence). The CDR3 consists of 12 residues. J was trimmed by 4 bases and V by 7 bases; bases with no gene match: 3. CDR3 bases: TGTGCCAGCATGTCAGGGGGCTATGGCTACACCTTC. Amino acid sequence: CASMSGGYGYTF.

This clonotype was picked up many times. The J gene is TRBJ1-1, the V gene TRBV29-1; D ambiguous. The CDR3 has 11 amino acids. Per germline, CDR1 SQVTM and CDR2 ANQGSEA. V gave up 4 bases and J gave up 0 bases, with 3 bases separating them. CDR3 sequence: CSVVMNTEAFF. The CDR3 nucleotides are TGCAGCGTTGTAATGAACACTGAAGCTTTCTTT.

This chain joins TRBV14 and TRBJ2-5; 8 positions match TRBD2. CDR1 is SGHDN and CDR2 is FVKESK in the germline V gene. The CDR3 totals 15 residues. The trim removed 2 bases at V and 3 bases at J, leaving 5 bases unmatched. CDR3 coding DNA: TGTGCCAGCAGCCAAAGGTCGGGGGGGGAAGAGACCCAGTACTTC. Its translation: CASSQRSGGEETQYF.

This clonotype was picked up many times. The chain recombines TRBV6-6 with TRBJ1-2; no definite D call. Germline loops: CDR1 MNHNY, CDR2 SVGAGI (reference sequence). The CDR3 consists of 13 residues. V lost 6 bases to trimming and J lost 2 bases, with 10 bases between them. CDR3 sequence (DNA): TGTGCCAGCAGCCCCGCCCAGAACTATGGCTACACCTTC. It yields the protein CASSPAQNYGYTF.

This clonotype showed up just a few times. V and J are TRBV11-2 and TRBJ2-5, with unresolved D. The ends were cut back, 6 bases at V and 4 bases at J, with 9 bases in the middle. Germline V gene data show CDR1 as SGHAT and CDR2 as FQNNGV. The CDR3 is 12 residues long. The CDR3: CASRFLLETQYF. DNA for the CDR3: TGTGCCAGCAGGTTTTTGTTAGAGACCCAGTACTTC.

This clonotype was recorded at least ten times. V and J are TRBV20-1 and TRBJ1-1; TRBD1 might be the D (5 bases). The length of the CDR3 is 13 residues. The germline gives CDR1 DFQATT, CDR2 SNEGSKA (reference sequence). Trimming stripped 6 bases from V and 1 base from J, with 12 bases between. The CDR3 region is CSAQEGENTEAFF. The CDR3 DNA reads TGCAGTGCCCAGGAAGGGGAGAACACTGAAGCTTTCTTT.

This clonotype was observed at least ten times. The V call is TRBV6-1, the J call TRBJ1-5; D is undetermined. V lost 5 bases and J lost 2, with 16 bases in between. Per germline, CDR1 MNHNS and CDR2 SASEGT. This CDR3 is built from 16 residues. CDR3 amino acids: CASSLIVGVGNQPQHF. The DNA of the CDR3 is TGTGCCAGCAGTCTAATCGTGGGAGTCGGCAATCAGCCCCAGCATTTT.

This clonotype was picked up one time. The V and J genes are TRBV7-6 and TRBJ2-1; possible D gene TRBD2, 7 bases. Trimming stripped 4 bases from V and 10 bases from J, with 14 bases between. The germline V gene has CDR1 SGHVS and CDR2 FNYEAQ. The CDR3 runs 13 residues. In DNA form, the CDR3 reads TGTGCCAGCAGCTCAGGGGCGGGGGCGGAGCAGTTCTTC. Protein product: CASSSGAGAEQFF.

Ten or more counts support this clonotype. The rearrangement joins TRBV6-5 to TRBJ1-5; weak D call: TRBD1 (5 bases). There are 15 residues in the CDR3. Germline V gene data show CDR1 as MNHEY and CDR2 as SVGAGI. Deletions cut 0 bases from V and 7 bases from J, with 13 bases between. CDR3 protein: CASSYSAGYRQPQHF. CDR3 bases: TGTGCCAGCAGTTACTCCGCAGGGTATAGGCAGCCCCAGCATTTT.

This clonotype was seen at least ten times. The J gene is TRBJ2-3, the V gene TRBV24-1; tentatively, D is TRBD1 (6 bases). The CDR3 runs to 15 residues. V lost 3 bases and J 1 base, leaving 10 bases between the germline ends. Germline V gene lookup returns CDR1 KGHDR and CDR2 SFDVKD. The CDR3 region has the DNA TGTGCCACCAGTGATCAACAGGGAGGCACAGATACGCAGTATTTT. Translation: CATSDQQGGTDTQYF.

As for this clonotype: A much larger clone lies a single base off, so this may be a read error. The J gene is TRBJ2-1, the V gene TRBV6-5; 7 bases align to TRBD2. Germline CDR1 and CDR2: MNHEY and SVGAGI. The CDR3 runs 15 residues. V shed 2 bases, J shed 11 bases, and the junction held 12 bases outside the gene matches. CDR3 residues: CASSYPGLTGGQQFF. DNA for the CDR3: TGTGCCAGCAGTTACCCGGGACTAACGGGGGGTCAGCAGTTCTTC.

This clonotype has a count of ten or more. The V call is TRBV24-1, the J call TRBJ2-7; D ambiguous. V lost 12 bases, J lost 5 bases, and 7 bases lay in between. CDR3 length: 9 residues. Germline-derived CDR1 and CDR2 are KGHDR and SFDVKD. The CDR3 loop is CAPGHEQYF. The CDR3 DNA reads TGTGCCCCGGGTCACGAGCAGTACTTC.

The chain is built from TRBV2 and TRBJ1-2; D may be TRBD1 (6 bases). Germline CDR1 reads SNHLY; CDR2 reads FYNNEI. There are 10 residues in the CDR3. Between the trimmed V and J ends, which lost 6 bases and 8 bases, there was a span of 7 bases. As DNA, the CDR3 is TGTGCCAGCAGAGGGGGAGGCTACACCTTC. Its protein product is CASRGGGYTF.

This clonotype showed up many times. This rearrangement joins TRBV5-4 to TRBJ2-7; D uncertain. The CDR3 sequence is 8 residues long. The V gene's germline CDR1 is SGHNT and CDR2 YYREEE (reference sequence). Trimming removed 10 bases from V and 4 bases from J, with 3 bases in between. This CDR3 is CAGYEQYF. The CDR3 coding sequence is TGTGCCGGATACGAGCAGTACTTC.

This clonotype was seen many times. The V gene is TRBV20-1, the J gene TRBJ1-2; no clear D. The germline V and J ends were trimmed by 5 bases and 8 bases, with 18 bases remaining between them. The CDR3 is 13 residues long. Per the germline V gene, CDR1 is DFQATT and CDR2 is SNEGSKA (reference sequence). Here the CDR3 reads CSADPPGVSGYTF. CDR3 in DNA: TGCAGTGCTGACCCCCCGGGAGTGTCAGGCTACACCTTC.

This clonotype was seen ten or more times. The chain employs TRBV7-2 and TRBJ2-2, with 7 bases identical to TRBD1. The ends lost 0 bases at V and 7 bases at J; junction bases unmatched: 5. The CDR3 has 15 amino acids. From germline, CDR1 is SGHTA and CDR2 FQGNSA. The CDR3 protein is CASSLAFTGVGELFF. The CDR3 DNA is TGTGCCAGCAGCTTAGCCTTTACAGGGGTCGGGGAGCTGTTTTTT.

In its sample, this clonotype was seen a few times. V gene TRBV20-1 combines with J gene TRBJ2-7; 9 bases line up with TRBD2. The ends lost 3 bases at V and 7 bases at J; junction bases unmatched: 13. The CDR3 is 15 amino acids. Germline loops: CDR1 DFQATT, CDR2 SNEGSKA (reference sequence). CDR3 DNA sequence: TGCAGTGCTAGTTCGATAGCGGGGGCCTCGGGGGAGCAGTACTTC. It yields the protein CSASSIAGASGEQYF.

This clonotype is termed hyperexpanded. CDR3 sequence (DNA): TGCAGCGTTGAAAACACCCACGGCAATGAGCAGTTCTTC. Translating gives CSVENTHGNEQFF. The V and J genes are TRBV29-1 and TRBJ2-1, with D hard to call. The CDR3 contains 13 residues. The V end was cut by 2 bases, the J end by 6 bases, with 11 bases between. Germline loops: CDR1 SQVTM, CDR2 ANQGSEA.

This clonotype appeared a single time. With a much larger clone just one base away, this may be a read error. This chain joins TRBV2 and TRBJ1-5; no reliable D call. Between the trimmed V and J ends, which lost 2 bases and 8 bases, there was a span of 16 bases. Germline loops: CDR1 SNHLY, CDR2 FYNNEI. This CDR3 region has 15 residues. CDR3 sequence: CASSELEGFNKPQHF. The DNA for the CDR3 is TGTGCCAGCAGTGAATTAGAAGGGTTTAATAAGCCCCAGCATTTT.

This clonotype was recorded at least ten times. CDR3 coding DNA: TGTGCCAGCTCACCACTGGTCCAGGGTCGGACCGGGGAGCTGTTTTTT. Its translation is CASSPLVQGRTGELFF. This sequence joins TRBV18 and TRBJ2-2, with a tentative D call TRBD1 (5 bases). The germline V gene has CDR1 KGHSH and CDR2 LQKENI. The CDR3 runs 16 residues. V lost 1 base and J lost 5, with 14 bases in between.

At least ten counts were recorded for this clonotype. This chain uses TRBV19 with TRBJ1-2, with D unclear. The CDR3 is 13 residues long. Looked up from germline, CDR1 is LNHDA and CDR2 is SQIVND (reference sequence). Trimming took 3 bases from V and 7 from J, leaving 12 bases between them. The CDR3 region is CASSIPGLGGYTF. In DNA form, the CDR3 reads TGTGCCAGTAGTATTCCCGGGCTTGGTGGCTACACCTTC.

At least ten counts were recorded for this clonotype. The chain has TRBV6-2 or TRBV6-3 and TRBJ2-3; D might be TRBD1 (6 bases). This CDR3 contains 16 residues. Trimming pared 6 bases from V and 1 base from J, leaving 17 bases between. Per the germline V gene, CDR1 is MNHEY and CDR2 is SVGEGT. The CDR3 loop reads CASSRPTGGGTDTQYF. The CDR3 DNA reads TGTGCCAGCAGCCGCCCGACAGGTGGGGGCACAGATACGCAGTATTTT.

This clonotype was seen a handful of times. CDR3 protein: CASLGNRIGPDTIYF. Here the CDR3 DNA reads TGTGCCAGTTTGGGGAACAGGATCGGACCGGACACCATATATTTT. V gene TRBV19 combines with J gene TRBJ1-3; D is perhaps TRBD1 (5 bases). The CDR3 totals 15 residues. V lost 8 bases, J lost 8 bases, and 22 bases lay in between. Germline V gives CDR1 LNHDA, CDR2 SQIVND (reference sequence).

This clonotype was counted at least ten times. The chain couples TRBV28 to TRBJ1-1; TRBD1 agrees at 9 bases. CDR1 is MDHEN and CDR2 is SYDVKM in the germline V gene. Germline trimming cut 5 bases from V and 3 bases from J; bases unmatched to any gene: 4. The CDR3 runs to 14 residues. The CDR3 DNA reads TGTGCCAGCAGTGGAACAGGGGGCTACACTGAAGCTTTCTTT. This translates into CASSGTGGYTEAFF. Full variable domain (outside the CDR3, taken from reference TRBV28 and TRBJ1-1): DVKVTQSSRYLVKRTGEKVFLECVQDMDHENMFWYRQDPGLGLRLIYFSYDVKMKEKGDIPEGYSVSREKKERFSLILESASTNQTSMYLCASSGTGGYTEAFFGQGTRLTVV.

This clonotype turned up a few times. The chain is built from TRBV20-1 and TRBJ2-5; 12 bases match TRBD1. Trimming at V came to 7 bases and at J to 5 bases, leaving 8 bases not matched to a gene. The CDR3 has 14 residues. Germline assignment: CDR1 DFQATT and CDR2 SNEGSKA (reference sequence). For the CDR3, the DNA is TGCAGTGAGACCGGGACAGGGGGCAGGGAGACCCAGTACTTC. Translation: CSETGTGGRETQYF.

Ten or more counts support this clonotype. CDR3 amino acids: CASSDPGAGVTEQYF. CDR3 bases: TGTGCCAGCAGTGACCCGGGAGCAGGCGTTACGGAGCAGTACTTC. V and J are TRBV25-1 and TRBJ2-7; possibly TRBD2 for D (6 bases). The ends were cut back, 3 bases at V and 7 bases at J, with 19 bases in the middle. Germline loops: CDR1 MGHDK, CDR2 SYGVNS. This CDR3 is built from 15 residues.